This entry lists 3 T cell receptor beta chains sequenced from one sample in a study of cytomegalovirus exposure and HLA in healthy donors. PCR involved 60 Vbeta and 13 Jbeta primers. The repertoire was sequenced with immunoSEQ multiplex PCR; TCRdb's copy has only in-frame clones and lacks some. The sample holds around 130,000 clones, 70% to 90% seen once. Sample: PBMCs. Every receptor here comes from a boy between 5 and 17 years old in good health and CMV-seronegative.

The chain couples TRBV7-9 to TRBJ1-5; no definite D call. CDR1 and CDR2 (germline): SEHNR, FQNEAQ (reference sequence). V dropped 4 bases and J dropped 5 bases, with 6 bases sitting between them. The CDR3 has 12 residues. The CDR3, as DNA: TGTGCCAGCAGCTCCACGGATCAGCCCCAGCATTTT. As protein: CASSSTDQPQHF. Combining the CDR3 with reference TRBV7-9 and TRBJ1-5 gives the whole variable domain DTGVSQNPRHKITKRGQNVTFRCDPISEHNRLYWYRQTLGQGPEFLTYFQNEAQLEKSRLLSDRFSAERPKGSFSTLEIQRTEQGDSAMYLCASSSTDQPQHFGDGTRLSIL.

The chain carries TRBV13 and TRBJ1-1; D may be TRBD1 (5 bases). Germline V gives CDR1 PRHDT, CDR2 FYEKMQ (reference sequence). Trimming took 2 bases from V and 4 from J, leaving 14 bases between them. The CDR3 length is 15 residues. Here the CDR3 reads CASSLLNGGFTEAFF. In nucleotides, the CDR3 is TGTGCCAGCAGCTTATTAAATGGGGGGTTCACTGAAGCTTTCTTT.

The V call is TRBV9, the J call TRBJ2-2; TRBD2 aligns across 13 bases. This CDR3 has 20 amino acids. Germline loops: CDR1 SGDLS, CDR2 YYNGEE. V lost 2 bases and J lost 5; bases outside the gene matches: 15. CDR3 in DNA: TGTGCCAGCAGCGTCACTATGGGACTAGCGGGATCTGGCGGGACCGGGGAGCTGTTTTTT. Residues: CASSVTMGLAGSGGTGELFF.